A single sample gave rise to the 3 T cell receptor beta chains below, sequenced in a study of T cell clonality in common variable immunodeficiency. TCRdb keeps only in-frame clones here, not all; method: immunoSEQ multiplex PCR. This sample comprises about 32,000 clones, none seen once only. Sequencing input: peripheral blood mononuclear cells. The receptors originated from a person aged 18 to 70 in good health.

As concerns this clone: The read ends 3 residues early relative to the CDR3; the germline J gene fills the gap. The chain has TRBV5-1 and TRBJ2-7, with D perhaps TRBD1 (5 bases). The CDR3 covers 14 residues. Germline V CDR1 and CDR2: SGHRS, YFSETQ. V was trimmed by 4 bases and J by 5 bases, leaving 16 bases between them. The CDR3 DNA, read in part, is TGCGCCAGCAGCCAGTGGCAGGGTCTCGACGAG. It translates to CASSQWQGLDE. From start to end, the CDR3 is CASSQWQGLDEQYF.

Ten or more counts support this clone. One end of the junction varies from germline; a read error may be responsible. The read is 3 residues too short to cover the CDR3 end, so that end is filled in from the germline J gene. V and J are TRBV7-7 and TRBJ2-5, with D hard to call. In germline, CDR1 is SSHAT, CDR2 FNYEAQ (reference sequence). The length of the CDR3 is 13 residues. Here the CDR3 reads CASSPRFGETQYF. CDR3 bases read: TGTGCTAGCAGCCCCCGGTTCGGGGAGACC.

At least ten counts were recorded for this clone. The read is 3 residues too short to cover the CDR3 end, so that end is filled in from the germline J gene. This sequence joins TRBV5-1 and TRBJ1-5; 7 bases map to TRBD1. This CDR3 spans 15 amino acids. Trimming cost V 2 bases and J 4 bases; bases outside gene matches: 6. CDR1 SGHRS and CDR2 YFSETQ come from the germline V gene. The CDR3 DNA, read in part, is TGCGCCAGCAGCTTAGAATCGGGACAGAATCAGCCC. Translating gives CASSLESGQNQP. The whole CDR3 reads CASSLESGQNQPQHF.